The rows below give T cell receptor beta chains drawn from one sample of a study of blood T cell repertoires in COVID-19. Data came from immunoSEQ multiplex PCR; TCRdb stores just in-frame clones and leaves some out. In the table there are some 51,000 clones, roughly 91% of which are singletons. Sequenced material: peripheral blood. The receptor source for this set is a middle-aged man with active COVID-19. CDR3s include the opening cysteine and the closing phenylalanine or tryptophan.

TRBV18	TRBJ1-5	CASSPGTGGNQPQHF
TRBV4-3	TRBJ2-5	CASSQGSGGQGVPETQYF
TRBV15	TRBJ2-3	CATSKNLADTDTQYF
TRBV14	TRBJ2-7	CASSQEKGVNEQYF
TRBV23-1	TRBJ2-5	CASSQMGHGRETQYF
TRBV9	TRBJ2-2	CASSPKGGVAGELFF
TRBV19	TRBJ1-4	CASSQGQGYNEKLFF
TRBV3-1/TRBV3-2	TRBJ2-5	CASSPSGGGETQYF
TRBV20-1	TRBJ2-3	CSASGGLADTDTQYF
TRBV3-1/TRBV3-2	TRBJ2-4	CASSQDREGDIQYF
TRBV19	TRBJ2-5	CASSFGLAGAETQYF
TRBV23-1	TRBJ2-1	CASSRGHHEQFF
TRBV18	TRBJ1-1	CASSPRPRQNTEAFF
TRBV6-6	TRBJ1-3	CASSYGQGGSGNTIYF
TRBV6-5	TRBJ2-7	CASSRDTNSYEQYF
TRBV12-3/TRBV12-4	TRBJ1-6	CASGRGSSPLHF
TRBV21-1	TRBJ1-5	CASSKGRPQVGQPQHF
TRBV7-8	TRBJ1-1	CASSFRDSRTEAFF
TRBV7-3	TRBJ2-1	CASSRGQGNEQFF
TRBV10-3	TRBJ2-5	CATGLAGVQETQYF
TRBV14	TRBJ2-7	CASSHLGRDRVSYEQYF
TRBV11-2	TRBJ2-5	CASSTSLAGAQETQYF
TRBV18	TRBJ2-1	CASSPPIGQGNEQFF
TRBV5-4	TRBJ1-2	CASSLGGQGGGWGGYTF
TRBV7-9	TRBJ2-3	CASSPRGSTDTQYF
TRBV7-9	TRBJ1-1	CASSLTRRNTEAFF
TRBV9	TRBJ1-3	CASSSTHRGLGNTIYF
TRBV9	TRBJ1-3	CASRASGSDNTIYF
TRBV11-1	TRBJ2-1	CASSLGTGVYNEQFF
TRBV7-6	TRBJ2-7	CASSTHRGTTPYEQYF
TRBV3-1/TRBV3-2	TRBJ1-2	CASSQTGGGYTF
TRBV3-1/TRBV3-2	TRBJ2-5	CASSQRGAGETQYF
TRBV15	TRBJ2-7	CATDSSYLF
TRBV10-3	TRBJ2-7	CAIRTEATYEQYF
TRBV19	TRBJ2-7	CASSIGAGGPYEQYF
TRBV6-5	TRBJ1-1	CASSQGDRTEAFF
TRBV30	TRBJ2-3	CASGGGGDTQYF
TRBV10-3	TRBJ2-1	CAISEASGRQDNEQFF
TRBV9	TRBJ2-1	CASSVASGIRNNEQFF
TRBV19	TRBJ1-2	CASSLTGGGLESGYTF
TRBV15	TRBJ2-1	CATSRDPSPGGVGNEQFF
TRBV11-2	TRBJ2-4	CASSLAGRLGAKNIQYF
TRBV9	TRBJ2-1	CASSPIAGSSYNEQFF
TRBV6-2/TRBV6-3	TRBJ1-2	CASSYFGPLSRDYGYTF
TRBV5-6	TRBJ2-5	CASSPGWGWRGQETQYF
TRBV12-3/TRBV12-4	TRBJ2-4	CASSFSGRDIQYF
TRBV3-1/TRBV3-2	TRBJ2-1	CASSHREGWGSYNEQFF
TRBV11-2	TRBJ2-5	CASSLDPPETQYF
TRBV19	TRBJ2-5	CASSARTAGQETQYF
TRBV28	TRBJ2-7	CASASGTYEQYF
TRBV4-1	TRBJ2-2	CASSQGRQGANTGELFF
TRBV5-5	TRBJ2-3	CASSLGASGLTDTQYF
TRBV19	TRBJ1-5	CATTWSRGQPQHF
TRBV7-9	TRBJ1-2	CASSSQGNYGYTF
TRBV9	TRBJ2-2	CASSVVGQGSGELFF
TRBV12-3/TRBV12-4	TRBJ2-7	CASSLDRGSEQYF
TRBV5-1	TRBJ2-2	CASRKSTGEGGELFF